These 7 T cell receptor beta chains originate from one sample sequenced in a study of cytomegalovirus exposure and HLA in healthy donors. The PCR was carried out with 60 Vbeta primers and 13 Jbeta primers. Generated by immunoSEQ multiplex PCR, the TCRdb table keeps only in-frame clones and is missing some. The sample has some 140,000 clones, 70% to 80% seen once. Sequencing used PBMCs. The receptors here all came from a female donor in good health and CMV-seronegative.

V gene TRBV7-9 combines with J gene TRBJ2-7; 9 bases align to TRBD1. Unmatched junction bases numbered 3, after V lost 6 bases and J lost 6 bases. This CDR3 spans 12 amino acids. The V gene's germline CDR1 is SEHNR and CDR2 FQNEAQ (reference sequence). Here the CDR3 DNA reads TGTGCCAGCAGTGGACAGGGGTTCGAGCAGTACTTC. This codes for CASSGQGFEQYF.

This clone was counted between two and nine times. V gene TRBV6-5 combines with J gene TRBJ1-6; the match to TRBD1 covers 8 bases. The ends lost 5 bases at V and 10 bases at J; junction bases unmatched: 7. The CDR3 contains 14 residues. Germline V gene sequence: CDR1 MNHEY, CDR2 SVGAGI. CDR3 bases: TGTGCCAGCAGTCACGGGACAGGCCAGTCACCCCTCCACTTT. Translated: CASSHGTGQSPLHF.

V is TRBV25-1 and J is TRBJ1-1, with D unclear. The length of the CDR3 is 15 residues. V was clipped by 0 bases and J by 1 base, with 9 bases between them. Germline-derived CDR1 and CDR2 are MGHDK and SYGVNS. The CDR3 sequence is CASSEYNGQNTEAFF. The DNA for the CDR3 is TGTGCCAGCAGTGAATATAATGGGCAGAACACTGAAGCTTTCTTT.

The chain recombines TRBV5-1 with TRBJ1-2; TRBD1 matches at 7 bases. V was clipped by 5 bases and J by 4 bases; unmatched bases: 8. CDR1 is SGHRS, CDR2 YFSETQ, per germline. The CDR3 has 14 residues. The chain's CDR3 is CASSLRQGSYGYTF. DNA of the CDR3: TGCGCCAGCAGTCTCCGACAGGGAAGCTATGGCTACACCTTC.

V is TRBV7-3 and J is TRBJ2-1, with D perhaps matching TRBD1 (5 bases). Germline values: CDR1 SGHTA, CDR2 FQGTGA. This CDR3 is 13 amino acids long. The germline V and J ends were trimmed by 2 bases and 6 bases, with 8 bases remaining between them. As DNA, the CDR3 is TGTGCCAGCAGCTTATCAGGGTTCAATGAGCAGTTCTTC. Its translation: CASSLSGFNEQFF. Drawing the rest from reference TRBV7-3 and TRBJ2-1, the complete variable domain is GAGVSQTPSNKVTEKGKYVELRCDPISGHTALYWYRQSLGQGPEFLIYFQGTGAADDSGLPNDRFFAVRPEGSVSTLKIQRTERGDSAVYLCASSLSGFNEQFFGPGTRLTVL.

This chain uses TRBV5-1 with TRBJ1-3, with a possible D match to TRBD1 (5 bases). V lost 4 bases and J lost 0, with 14 bases in between. The CDR3 consists of 16 residues. Germline values: CDR1 SGHRS, CDR2 YFSETQ. The CDR3 DNA is TGCGCCAGCAGCCTCTACAGGAGCCACTCTGGAAACACCATATATTTT. This sequence encodes CASSLYRSHSGNTIYF.

The gene calls are TRBV5-1 and TRBJ2-1, with 12 bases that match TRBD2. The CDR3 length is 15 residues. The trim removed 3 bases at V and 5 bases at J, leaving 3 bases unmatched. Germline CDR1 reads SGHRS; CDR2 reads YFSETQ. Here the CDR3 reads CASSSGLAGHNEQFF. The CDR3 coding sequence is TGCGCCAGCAGCTCCGGACTAGCGGGGCACAATGAGCAGTTCTTC.